This TCR beta chain was sequenced in a study of CD4 T cells in relation to SARS-CoV-2 and coronaviruses. Unexposed donor CD4+ T cells date from about 2011-2018, before the COVID-19 pandemic. CD4+ T cells were isolated from the cells after roughly 11 days of culture. Fresh IL-2 medium replaced half the medium on days 3 and 7. About this clone itself: Its cognate antigen is unknown.

TCRdb's copy holds only in-frame clones and misses some; the assay was immunoSEQ multiplex PCR. The sample has approximately 25,000 clones; about 73% are singletons. Broader study findings: No donor gave both pre-pandemic and post-infection samples.

The CDR3 has 11 amino acids. V was clipped by 0 bases and J by 8 bases, with 7 bases between them. Germline CDR1 reads DFQATT; CDR2 reads SNEGSKA (reference sequence). This clonotype was sampled from a human donor in good health. Source material: CD4+ T cells from PBMCs, cultured in vitro. The J gene is TRBJ2-5, the V gene TRBV20-1; D is ambiguous. The CDR3 bases are TGCAGTGCTAGAGATCTTAGTACCCAGTACTTC. Protein product: CSARDLSTQYF.